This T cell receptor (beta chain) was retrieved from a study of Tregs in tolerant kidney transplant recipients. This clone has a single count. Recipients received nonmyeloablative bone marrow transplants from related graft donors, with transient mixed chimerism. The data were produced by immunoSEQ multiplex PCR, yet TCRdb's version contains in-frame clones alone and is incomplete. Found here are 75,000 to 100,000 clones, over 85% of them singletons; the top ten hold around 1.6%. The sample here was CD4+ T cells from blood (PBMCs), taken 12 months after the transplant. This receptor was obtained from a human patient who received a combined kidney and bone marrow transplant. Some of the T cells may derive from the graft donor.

The CDR3 sequence: CAISGGQGPGTGELFF. The CDR3 nucleotides read TGTGCCATCAGTGGCGGACAGGGGCCGGGCACCGGGGAGCTGTTTTTT. The rearrangement links TRBV10-3 to TRBJ2-2; 9 positions agree with TRBD1. CDR1 is ENHRY, CDR2 SYGVKD, per germline. Unmatched junction bases numbered 7, after V lost 4 bases and J lost 4 bases. The CDR3 runs 16 residues.